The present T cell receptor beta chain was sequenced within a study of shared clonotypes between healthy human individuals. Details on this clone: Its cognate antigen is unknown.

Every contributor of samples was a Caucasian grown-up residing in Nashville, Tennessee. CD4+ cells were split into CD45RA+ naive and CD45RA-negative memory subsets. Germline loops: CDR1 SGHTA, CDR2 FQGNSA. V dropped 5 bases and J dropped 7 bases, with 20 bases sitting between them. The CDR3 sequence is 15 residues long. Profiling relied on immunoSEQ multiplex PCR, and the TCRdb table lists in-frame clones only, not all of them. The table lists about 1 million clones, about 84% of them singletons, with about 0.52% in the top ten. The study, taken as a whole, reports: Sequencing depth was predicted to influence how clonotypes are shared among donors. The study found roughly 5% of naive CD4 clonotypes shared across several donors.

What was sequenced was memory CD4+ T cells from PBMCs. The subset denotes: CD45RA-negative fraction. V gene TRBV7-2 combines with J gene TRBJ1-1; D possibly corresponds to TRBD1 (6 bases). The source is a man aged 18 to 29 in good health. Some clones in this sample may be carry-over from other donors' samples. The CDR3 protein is CASSRGGPGRIEAFF. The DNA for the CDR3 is TGTGCCAGCAGCCGGGGGGGGCCGGGACGGATTGAAGCTTTCTTT.